This is a list of T cell receptor beta chains from one sample in a study of identical twins. TCRdb processed the 5' RACE reads anew with MiXCR; each CDR3 protein has one entry. Among some 1,600,000 distinct CDR3 sequences listed, about 30% were seen once. Sequencing used cord blood. The receptors shown here come from a newborn girl in good health. The CDR3 runs from the conserved cysteine through the conserved F or W. The D gene is left open where the match is weak. Size values are once, few and many counts, or a class for expanded clones, and some rows have none.

J gene	clone size	D gene	V gene	CDR3 DNA	CDR3 protein
TRBJ2-7	few	NA	TRBV29-1	TGCAGCGTTGAAGGTTACGGGTCAGGGAACCGCTACGAGCAGTACTTC	CSVEGYGSGNRYEQYF
TRBJ2-5	NA	TRBD2	TRBV5-1	TGCGCCAGCAGCTTGGTGACTAGCAGGAAGGCCAAAAAGACCCAGTACTTC	CASSLVTSRKAKKTQYF
TRBJ2-1	NA	NA	TRBV4-1	TGCGCCAGCAGCCAAGGGGGCTATAGCTCCTACAATGAGCAGTTCTTC	CASSQGGYSSYNEQFF
TRBJ1-2	few	TRBD1	TRBV29-1	TGCAGCGTTGAAGACAGGGACAGGGCGAGCTATGGCTACACCTTC	CSVEDRDRASYGYTF
TRBJ2-7	few	TRBD1	TRBV6-6	TGTGCCAGCCGCCGGACAGGGAGTTCCTACGAGCAGTACTTC	CASRRTGSSYEQYF
TRBJ2-7	NA	NA	TRBV7-2	TGTGCCAGCAGCTTTAGGCGGTCGAACTACGAGCAGTACTTC	CASSFRRSNYEQYF
TRBJ2-5	NA	NA	TRBV3-1	TGTGCCAGCGGGGTCTCTTGGGGCTTGGAGACCCAGTACTTC	CASGVSWGLETQYF
TRBJ2-1	NA	TRBD1	TRBV11-2	TGTGCCAGCAGCATAAGGATGGGGACAGGCTACAATGAGCAGTTCTTC	CASSIRMGTGYNEQFF
TRBJ2-3	NA	NA	TRBV5-1	TGCGCCAGCAGCTGGCCTTGGCGCGCTAGCACAGATACGCAGTATTTT	CASSWPWRASTDTQYF
TRBJ2-4	once	TRBD1	TRBV10-3	TGTGCCATCAGTGGACCCACAGGGGCCCTAGCCAAAAACATTCAGTACTTC	CAISGPTGALAKNIQYF
TRBJ2-7	NA	TRBD2	TRBV27	TGTGCCAGCAGTTGGTCTAGCGGGGGTTACGAGCAGTACTTC	CASSWSSGGYEQYF
TRBJ1-1	few	NA	TRBV6-6	TGTGCCAGCAGTTACTCAAGGATCGGCACTGAAGCTTTCTTT	CASSYSRIGTEAFF
TRBJ1-5	few	TRBD1	TRBV28	TGTGCCAGCAGGCCGACAGGGGCGACCGCTCAGCCCCAGCATTTT	CASRPTGATAQPQHF
TRBJ2-5	once	NA	TRBV2	TGTGCCAGCAGAGCAGGGAGGTCAGGGAAGGTCGGAGAGACCCAGTACTTC	CASRAGRSGKVGETQYF
TRBJ2-7	NA	NA	TRBV7-9	TGTGCCAGCAGCTTAGAACGGCATAGGGACAACTCCTACAATGAGCAGTACTTC	CASSLERHRDNSYNEQYF
TRBJ2-6	NA	NA	TRBV28	TGTGCCAGCAGCCGCGACTATAGCTCTGGGGCCAACGTCCTGACTTTC	CASSRDYSSGANVLTF
TRBJ2-3	NA	TRBD2	TRBV12-3/TRBV12-4	TGTGCCAGCAGTTTAGGCTTGGGGCGGGGGGAGACAGATACGCAGTATTTT	CASSLGLGRGETDTQYF
TRBJ2-1	many	NA	TRBV10-3	TGTGCCATCAGTGACAGGGGCAATGAGCAGTTCTTC	CAISDRGNEQFF
TRBJ1-2	many	NA	TRBV2	TGTGCCAGCAGTGAACGGAATAACTATGGCTACACCTTC	CASSERNNYGYTF
TRBJ1-5	few	NA	TRBV4-2	TGTGCCAGCAGCGACTACAGCGATAGCAATCAGCCCCAGCATTTT	CASSDYSDSNQPQHF
TRBJ2-1	NA	TRBD1	TRBV20-1	TGCAGTGTCGGACAGGGCAGGGGTGAGCAGTTCTTC	CSVGQGRGEQFF
TRBJ1-5	few	NA	TRBV7-2	TGTGCCAGCAGCTTACCAGGGGCTCAGCCCCAGCATTTT	CASSLPGAQPQHF